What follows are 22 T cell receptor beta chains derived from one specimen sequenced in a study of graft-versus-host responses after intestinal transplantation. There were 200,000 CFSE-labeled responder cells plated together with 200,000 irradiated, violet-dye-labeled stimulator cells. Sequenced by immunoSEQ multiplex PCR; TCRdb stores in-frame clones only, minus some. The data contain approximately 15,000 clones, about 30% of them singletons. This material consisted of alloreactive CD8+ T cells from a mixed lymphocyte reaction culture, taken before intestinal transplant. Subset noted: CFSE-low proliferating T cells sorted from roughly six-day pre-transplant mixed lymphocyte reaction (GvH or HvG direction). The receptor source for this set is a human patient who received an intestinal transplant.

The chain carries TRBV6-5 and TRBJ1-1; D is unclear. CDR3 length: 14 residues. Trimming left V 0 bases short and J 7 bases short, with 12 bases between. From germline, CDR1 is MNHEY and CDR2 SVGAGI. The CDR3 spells CASSYSHSGSEAFF. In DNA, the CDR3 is TGTGCCAGCAGTTACTCGCACTCGGGTAGTGAAGCTTTCTTT.

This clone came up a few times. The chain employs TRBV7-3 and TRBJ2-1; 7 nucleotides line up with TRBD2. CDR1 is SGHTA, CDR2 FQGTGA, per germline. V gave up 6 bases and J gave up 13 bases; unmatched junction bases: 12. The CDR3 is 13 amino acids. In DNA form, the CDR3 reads TGTGCCAGCAGTCAAGGGAGGGCTCAAAACCAGTTCTTC. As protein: CASSQGRAQNQFF. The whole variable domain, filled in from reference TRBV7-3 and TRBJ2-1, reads GAGVSQTPSNKVTEKGKYVELRCDPISGHTALYWYRQSLGQGPEFLIYFQGTGAADDSGLPNDRFFAVRPEGSVSTLKIQRTERGDSAVYLCASSQGRAQNQFFGPGTRLTVL.

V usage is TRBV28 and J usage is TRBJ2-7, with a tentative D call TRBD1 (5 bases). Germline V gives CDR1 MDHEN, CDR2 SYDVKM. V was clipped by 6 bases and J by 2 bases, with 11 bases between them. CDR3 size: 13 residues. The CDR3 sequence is CASSPDSTYEQYF. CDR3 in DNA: TGTGCCAGCAGCCCCGACAGCACCTACGAGCAGTACTTC.

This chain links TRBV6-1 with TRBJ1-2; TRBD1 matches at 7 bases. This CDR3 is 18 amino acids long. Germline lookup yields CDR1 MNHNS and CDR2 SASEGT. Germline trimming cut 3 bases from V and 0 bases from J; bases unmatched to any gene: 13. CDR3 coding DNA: TGTGCCAGCAGTGAGGACACCGGGACAGCGCACGCTAACTATGGCTACACCTTC. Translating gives CASSEDTGTAHANYGYTF.

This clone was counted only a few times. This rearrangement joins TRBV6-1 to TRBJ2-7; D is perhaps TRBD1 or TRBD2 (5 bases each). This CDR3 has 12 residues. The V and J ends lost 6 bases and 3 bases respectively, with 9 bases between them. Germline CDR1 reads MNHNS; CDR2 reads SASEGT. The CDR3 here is CASSWDGYEQYF. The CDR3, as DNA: TGTGCCAGCAGCTGGGACGGCTACGAGCAGTACTTC.

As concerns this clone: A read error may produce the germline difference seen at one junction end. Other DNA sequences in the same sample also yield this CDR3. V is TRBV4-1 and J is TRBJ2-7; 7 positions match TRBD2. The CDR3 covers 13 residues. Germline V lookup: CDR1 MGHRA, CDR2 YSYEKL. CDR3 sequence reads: CASSSGEGSEQYF. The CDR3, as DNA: TGCGCCAGCAGCTCCGGGGAGGGGAGCGAGCAGTACTTT.

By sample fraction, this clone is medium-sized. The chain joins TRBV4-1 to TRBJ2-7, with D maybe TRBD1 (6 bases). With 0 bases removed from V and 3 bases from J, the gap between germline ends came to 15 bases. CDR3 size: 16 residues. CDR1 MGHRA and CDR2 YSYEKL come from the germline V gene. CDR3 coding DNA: TGCGCCAGCAGCCAAGAAGTACAGGGTTTCGGCTACGAGCAGTACTTC. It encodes CASSQEVQGFGYEQYF.

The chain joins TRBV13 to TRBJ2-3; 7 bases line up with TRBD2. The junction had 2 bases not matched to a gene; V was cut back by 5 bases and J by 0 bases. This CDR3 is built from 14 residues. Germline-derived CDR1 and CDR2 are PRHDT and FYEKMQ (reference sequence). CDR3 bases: TGTGCCAGCAGCGCGGGACTAAGCACAGATACGCAGTATTTT. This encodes CASSAGLSTDTQYF.

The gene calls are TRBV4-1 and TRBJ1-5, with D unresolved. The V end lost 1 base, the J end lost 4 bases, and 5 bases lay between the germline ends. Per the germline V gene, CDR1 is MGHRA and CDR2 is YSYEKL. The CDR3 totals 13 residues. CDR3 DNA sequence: TGCGCCAGCAGCCAAGCTATAAATCAGCCCCAGCATTTT. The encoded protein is CASSQAINQPQHF.

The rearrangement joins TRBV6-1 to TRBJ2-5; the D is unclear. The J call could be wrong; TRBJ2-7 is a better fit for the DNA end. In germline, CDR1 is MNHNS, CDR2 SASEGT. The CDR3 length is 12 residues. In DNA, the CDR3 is TGTGCCAGCAGTGAAAGTATCTACGAGCAGTACTTC. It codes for CASSESIYEQYF.

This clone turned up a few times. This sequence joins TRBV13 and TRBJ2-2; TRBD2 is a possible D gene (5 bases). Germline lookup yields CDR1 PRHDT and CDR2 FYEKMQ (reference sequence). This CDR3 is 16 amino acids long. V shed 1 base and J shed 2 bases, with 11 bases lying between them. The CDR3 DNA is TGTGCCAGCAGCTTAGCAGCGGCCTTAAACACCGGGGAGCTGTTTTTT. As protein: CASSLAAALNTGELFF. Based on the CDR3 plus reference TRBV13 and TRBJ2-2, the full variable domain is AAGVIQSPRHLIKEKRETATLKCYPIPRHDTVYWYQQGPGQDPQFLISFYEKMQSDKGSIPDRFSAQQFSDYHSELNMSSLELGDSALYFCASSLAAALNTGELFFGEGSRLTVL.

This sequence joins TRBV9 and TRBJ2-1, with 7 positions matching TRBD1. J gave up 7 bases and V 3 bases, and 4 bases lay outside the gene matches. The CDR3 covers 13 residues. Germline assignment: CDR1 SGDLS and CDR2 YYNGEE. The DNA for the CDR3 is TGTGCCAGCAGCGCCGGGACAGCGAATGAGCAGTTCTTC. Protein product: CASSAGTANEQFF.

The DNA of the CDR3 is TGTGCCATCTGTGGCGGACTCGGTGGCTACACCTTC. The encoded protein is CAICGGLGGYTF. The chain uses TRBV10-3 and TRBJ1-2; no firm D call. The CDR3 length is 12 residues. The V end was cut by 8 bases, the J end by 7 bases, with 14 bases between. Germline-derived CDR1 and CDR2 are ENHRY and SYGVKD.

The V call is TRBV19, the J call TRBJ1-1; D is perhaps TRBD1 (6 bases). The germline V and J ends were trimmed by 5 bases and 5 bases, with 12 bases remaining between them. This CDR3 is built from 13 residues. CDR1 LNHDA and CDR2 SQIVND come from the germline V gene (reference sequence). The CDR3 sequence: CASSLWTETEAFF. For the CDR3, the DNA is TGTGCCAGTAGTCTATGGACAGAAACTGAAGCTTTCTTT.

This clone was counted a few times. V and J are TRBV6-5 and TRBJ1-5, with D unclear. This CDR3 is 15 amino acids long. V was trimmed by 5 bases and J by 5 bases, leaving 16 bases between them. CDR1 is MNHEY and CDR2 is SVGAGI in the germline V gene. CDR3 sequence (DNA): TGTGCCAGCAGTGGCACCCGGCGGGTAGATCAGCCCCAGCATTTT. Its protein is CASSGTRRVDQPQHF.

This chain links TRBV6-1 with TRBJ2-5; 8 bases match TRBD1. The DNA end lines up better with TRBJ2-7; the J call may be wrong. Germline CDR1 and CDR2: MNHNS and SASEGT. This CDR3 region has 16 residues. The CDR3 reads CASSESPGQESYEQYF. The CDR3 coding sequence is TGTGCCAGCAGTGAAAGCCCGGGACAGGAGAGCTACGAGCAGTACTTC.

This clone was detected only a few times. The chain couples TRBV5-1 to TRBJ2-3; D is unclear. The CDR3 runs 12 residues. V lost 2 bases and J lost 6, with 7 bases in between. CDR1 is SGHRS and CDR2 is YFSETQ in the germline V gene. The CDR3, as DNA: TGCGCCAGCAGCTTAGGCGTGGATACGCAGTATTTT. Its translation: CASSLGVDTQYF.

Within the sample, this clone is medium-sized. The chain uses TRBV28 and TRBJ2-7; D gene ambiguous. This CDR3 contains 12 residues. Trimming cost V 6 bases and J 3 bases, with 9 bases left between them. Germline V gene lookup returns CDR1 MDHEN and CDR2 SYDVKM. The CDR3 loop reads CASSERFYEQYF. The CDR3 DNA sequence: TGTGCCAGCAGCGAGAGGTTCTACGAGCAGTACTTC. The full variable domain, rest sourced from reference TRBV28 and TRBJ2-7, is DVKVTQSSRYLVKRTGEKVFLECVQDMDHENMFWYRQDPGLGLRLIYFSYDVKMKEKGDIPEGYSVSREKKERFSLILESASTNQTSMYLCASSERFYEQYFGPGTRLTVT.

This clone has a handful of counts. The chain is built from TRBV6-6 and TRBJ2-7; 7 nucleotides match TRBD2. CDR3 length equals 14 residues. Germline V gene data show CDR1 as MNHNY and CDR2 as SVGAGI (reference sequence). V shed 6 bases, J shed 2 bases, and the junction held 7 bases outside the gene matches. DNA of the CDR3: TGTGCCAGCAGCCTGGCACGGGGGGCCTACGAGCAGTACTTC. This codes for CASSLARGAYEQYF.

CDR3 residues: CASGEGTTGTDTQYF. The DNA for the CDR3 is TGCGCCAGCGGCGAGGGAACCACAGGGACAGATACGCAGTATTTT. This chain uses TRBV10-2 with TRBJ2-3; D perhaps matches TRBD1 (6 bases). The V gene lost 8 bases and the J gene lost 3 bases, with 18 bases spanning the gap. The CDR3 contains 15 residues. Germline V gene lookup returns CDR1 WSHSY and CDR2 SAAADI.

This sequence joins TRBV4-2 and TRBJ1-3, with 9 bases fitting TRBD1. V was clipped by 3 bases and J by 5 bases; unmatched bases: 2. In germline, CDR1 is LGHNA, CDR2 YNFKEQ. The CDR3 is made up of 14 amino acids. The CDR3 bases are TGTGCCAGCAGCCACCACAGGGGGCGAAACACCATATATTTT. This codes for CASSHHRGRNTIYF.

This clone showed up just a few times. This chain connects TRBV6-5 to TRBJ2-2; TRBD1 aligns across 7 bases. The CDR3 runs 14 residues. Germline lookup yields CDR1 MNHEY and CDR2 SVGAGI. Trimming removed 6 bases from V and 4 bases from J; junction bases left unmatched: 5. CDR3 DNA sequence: TGTGCCAGCAGCCTCCGGGACAGCACCGGGGAGCTGTTTTTT. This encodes CASSLRDSTGELFF.